Below are 20 T cell receptor beta chains sequenced from a single sample in a study of T cell changes during pregnancy in multiple sclerosis. TCRdb's copy holds only in-frame clones and misses some; the assay was immunoSEQ multiplex PCR. The sample yields roughly 58,000 clones, about nine tenths seen once. Material: CD8+ T cells from peripheral blood mononuclear cells, obtained before pregnancy. All receptors derive from a female donor with multiple sclerosis, enrolled in a pregnancy study.

The chain combines TRBV5-8 with TRBJ2-5; 8 bases agree with TRBD1. This CDR3 has 16 residues. Germline V gene data show CDR1 as SGHTS and CDR2 as YDEGEE. Trimming at V came to 0 bases and at J to 2 bases, leaving 6 bases not matched to a gene. The CDR3 region is CASSLAGTGPQETQYF. The CDR3 DNA sequence: TGTGCCAGCAGCTTGGCCGGGACAGGTCCTCAAGAGACCCAGTACTTC.

The rearrangement joins TRBV9 to TRBJ1-2, with D unresolved. Trimming removed 3 bases from V and 4 bases from J, with 13 bases in between. Germline loops: CDR1 SGDLS, CDR2 YYNGEE. This CDR3 is built from 14 residues. The CDR3 sequence is CASSATLPGYGYTF. The CDR3 DNA reads as TGTGCCAGCAGCGCCACTCTTCCGGGCTATGGCTACACCTTC.

The V call is TRBV19, the J call TRBJ2-3, with D perhaps TRBD2 (5 bases). The CDR3 runs to 14 residues. V lost 6 bases and J 3 bases, leaving 13 bases between the germline ends. CDR1 and CDR2 from the germline V gene are LNHDA and SQIVND (reference sequence). The CDR3 spells CASRSDWQTDTQYF. The CDR3 DNA reads TGTGCCAGTAGATCGGACTGGCAAACAGATACGCAGTATTTT.

V is TRBV12-5 and J is TRBJ1-1; tentative D call: TRBD1 (6 bases). The CDR3 contains 18 residues. CDR1 and CDR2 from the germline V gene are LGHNT and FRNRAP. V was clipped by 0 bases and J by 0 bases, with 17 bases between them. CDR3 residues: CASGLVRPGDTMNTEAFF. CDR3 in DNA: TGTGCTAGTGGTTTGGTACGGCCAGGGGACACGATGAACACTGAAGCTTTCTTT.

The chain is built from TRBV29-1 and TRBJ1-5; 9 nucleotides agree with TRBD1. Looked up from germline, CDR1 is SQVTM and CDR2 is ANQGSEA. V was clipped by 6 bases and J by 5 bases; unmatched bases: 8. This CDR3 has 14 amino acids. The CDR3 nucleotides read TGCAGCGTGTCCGGGACAGGGATCGATCAGCCCCAGCATTTT. This codes for CSVSGTGIDQPQHF.

This chain uses TRBV30 with TRBJ1-2; D gene uncertain. The CDR3 extends over 11 amino acids. With 5 bases removed from V and 4 bases from J, the gap between germline ends came to 8 bases. In germline, CDR1 is GTSNPN, CDR2 SVGIG (reference sequence). CDR3 nucleotides: TGTGCCTGGTTAGTTTCCTATGGCTACACCTTC. It encodes CAWLVSYGYTF.

V and J are TRBV4-1 and TRBJ2-5, with D unclear. Germline V lookup: CDR1 MGHRA, CDR2 YSYEKL. CDR3 length: 15 amino acids. V was pared by 0 bases and J by 1 base, with 9 bases between. The CDR3 DNA sequence: TGCGCCAGCAGCCAAGAGCCCGTACTCCAAGAGACCCAGTACTTC. Residues: CASSQEPVLQETQYF.

This sequence joins TRBV25-1 and TRBJ1-4, with 8 bases matching TRBD1. The CDR3 is made up of 12 amino acids. The V segment lost 5 bases and the J segment 13 bases; nucleotides outside the gene matches: 6. Germline CDR1 reads MGHDK; CDR2 reads SYGVNS. Written as DNA, the CDR3 is TGTGCCAGCAGTCACACAGGGACAGGACTGTTTTTT. The encoded protein is CASSHTGTGLFF.

The CDR3 DNA follows: TGTGCCAGCAGTTACTTGGGCAGTCAAGAGACCCAGTACTTC. Translated, it gives CASSYLGSQETQYF. The chain is built from TRBV6-5 and TRBJ2-5; the D is unclear. The CDR3 has 14 residues. V lost 1 base to trimming and J lost 2 bases, with 8 bases between them. Germline CDR1 and CDR2: MNHEY and SVGAGI.

This chain links TRBV4-1 with TRBJ2-7; 7 bases map to TRBD1. Per the germline V gene, CDR1 is MGHRA and CDR2 is YSYEKL. The length of the CDR3 is 15 residues. V lost 3 bases to trimming and J lost 1 base; unmatched junction nucleotides: 6. The CDR3 loop reads CASSQLRDSSYEQYF. CDR3 nucleotides: TGCGCCAGCAGCCAGCTCCGGGACAGTTCCTACGAGCAGTACTTC.

The chain employs TRBV4-3 and TRBJ2-3; D ambiguous. Germline assignment: CDR1 LGHNA and CDR2 YSLEER. The length of the CDR3 is 14 residues. Trimming took off 0 bases at V and 4 bases at J, with 8 bases between the two ends. This chain's CDR3 is CASSQDSMPDTQYF. Here the CDR3 DNA reads TGCGCCAGCAGCCAAGATAGTATGCCAGATACGCAGTATTTT.

V is TRBV30 and J is TRBJ2-7; 9 bases map to TRBD2. J lost 2 bases, V lost 3 bases, and 2 bases had no gene match. This CDR3 has 13 residues. The V gene's germline CDR1 is GTSNPN and CDR2 SVGIG (reference sequence). DNA of the CDR3: TGTGCCTGGAGGTGGACTAGCGCCTACGAGCAGTACTTC. It is translated as CAWRWTSAYEQYF.

The J gene is TRBJ2-1, the V gene TRBV7-9; 8 nucleotides agree with TRBD2. This CDR3 has 16 amino acids. V lost 4 bases to trimming and J lost 11 bases; unmatched junction nucleotides: 16. From germline, CDR1 is SEHNR and CDR2 FQNEAQ (reference sequence). The CDR3 DNA is TGTGCCAGCAGCTCCGGAGCGGGGGCCCCGAGGGGAAAGCAGTTCTTC. This translates into CASSSGAGAPRGKQFF.

The rearrangement links TRBV7-2 to TRBJ2-7; TRBD1 aligns across 7 bases. J gave up 7 bases and V 3 bases, and 12 bases lay outside the gene matches. This CDR3 contains 15 residues. CDR1 is SGHTA and CDR2 is FQGNSA in the germline V gene. The CDR3, as DNA: TGTGCCAGCAGCTTCCCGACAGGGCACCCGGGTGAGCAGTACTTC. As protein: CASSFPTGHPGEQYF.

This chain links TRBV30 with TRBJ2-3; 7 positions agree with TRBD2. V shed 5 bases and J 0 bases; nucleotides not matched to a gene: 20. Germline V lookup: CDR1 GTSNPN, CDR2 SVGIG (reference sequence). This CDR3 has 19 amino acids. CDR3 in amino acids: CAWSLGSGVPPRSTDTQYF. The CDR3 DNA is TGTGCCTGGTCCCTGGGCAGCGGGGTACCCCCCAGGAGCACAGATACGCAGTATTTT.

The chain employs TRBV7-9 and TRBJ1-1; a weak D match, TRBD1 (5 bases). Between the trimmed V and J ends, which lost 3 bases and 4 bases, there was a span of 9 bases. This CDR3 has 13 amino acids. Germline V CDR1 and CDR2: SEHNR, FQNEAQ (reference sequence). The DNA of the CDR3 is TGTGCCAGCAGCTTCCCCGGGGGCACTGAAGCTTTCTTT. Amino acid sequence: CASSFPGGTEAFF.

This clone was picked up one time. The chain couples TRBV27 to TRBJ1-2; TRBD1 might be the D (5 bases). The length of the CDR3 is 14 residues. The germline V and J ends were trimmed by 3 bases and 6 bases, with 14 bases remaining between them. Germline CDR1 is MNHEY and CDR2 is SMNVEV (reference sequence). DNA for the CDR3: TGTGCCAGCAGTTTGCAGGGTTGGGGTAATGGCTACACCTTC. Translation: CASSLQGWGNGYTF.

The chain couples TRBV29-1 to TRBJ1-1; D is perhaps TRBD1 (5 bases). The germline V gene encodes CDR1 SQVTM and CDR2 ANQGSEA. The CDR3 loop spans 12 amino acids. CDR3 in amino acids: CRFDTAAGEGFF. In nucleotides, the CDR3 is TGCAGATTTGATACCGCCGCGGGGGAGGGTTTCTTT.

This chain joins TRBV6-5 and TRBJ2-5; TRBD2 might be the D (5 bases). The germline V gene has CDR1 MNHEY and CDR2 SVGAGI. The CDR3 sequence is 14 residues long. V was shortened by 6 bases and J by 0 bases, with 11 bases between the two germline ends. CDR3 in DNA: TGTGCCAGCAGACAGCGGAAGTACCAAGAGACCCAGTACTTC. As protein: CASRQRKYQETQYF.

The rearrangement links TRBV5-1 to TRBJ1-1, with D possibly TRBD1 on 5 matching bases. Trimming left V 0 bases short and J 3 bases short, with 15 bases between. Per the germline V gene, CDR1 is SGHRS and CDR2 is YFSETQ. This CDR3 is 16 amino acids long. The CDR3 coding sequence is TGCGCCAGCAGCTTGGAGCCAGGGAATAGGTACACTGAAGCTTTCTTT. This translates into CASSLEPGNRYTEAFF.